This TCR beta chain originates from a study of CD8+ T cells in alopecia areata (dated by TCRdb to the late 2010s). Context from the whole study: Treated patients were enrolled in an open-label pilot trial of oral tofacitinib at 5 to 10 mg twice daily for moderate-to-severe alopecia areata. Tofacitinib was administered for 6 to 18 months, and 6 months of follow-up off drug were then conducted to assess delayed response and recurrence. The SALT score, which quantifies the percentage of affected scalp surface area, was used to measure disease severity in treated patients. In both human patients and the C3H/HeJ mouse model, the study applied high-throughput TCRbeta sequencing to look at T cell clonal expansion in alopecia areata. Human TCRbeta sequencing covered scalp tissue and sorted CD4+ and CD8+ peripheral blood T cells from patchy and totalis/universalis alopecia areata patients and healthy controls. Tofacitinib-treated patients had biopsies at baseline and at 4 and 24 weeks of treatment, with a later scalp biopsy in several patients. Scalp clonality was compared across normal scalp (n=4), patchy alopecia areata scalp (n=8), and alopecia totalis/universalis scalp (n=8). RNA came from the PAXgene miRNA kit for fixed scalp, the miRNeasy kit for PBMCs, and the RNeasy kit for mouse skin. TCRbeta CDR3 regions were amplified by immunoSEQ multiplex PCR with 35 Vbeta forward and 13 Jbeta reverse primers.

Interpreted using the paper, the time point label stands for: more than 3 weeks on oral tofacitinib. In light of the paper, this sample's treatment or condition label describes: oral pan-JAK inhibitor, 5-10 mg twice daily. Lesional scalp punch biopsies and peripheral blood were collected from alopecia areata patients. PBMCs were isolated by density centrifugation and stained for CD3, CD4 and CD8, and CD4+ and CD8+ T cells were sorted on a FACSAria. Receptor libraries were prepared by the immunoSEQ multiplex PCR assay. RNA was extracted from all samples and reverse transcribed into cDNA, which served as template for TCR sequencing. SuperScript III was used for first-strand cDNA synthesis, primed with a 2:1 mix of oligo-dT and random hexamers. A synthetic immune receptor repertoire was used to gauge amplification bias, and whatever bias remained was removed computationally. The paper's data handling went like this. Raw reads were preprocessed for error removal, and CDR3 was defined according to IMGT conventions as running from the conserved cysteine to phenylalanine. To get clonality, Shannon entropy was normalized by log2 of the number of productive unique TCRs and the result was subtracted from 1. Whether each scalp clone was CD4 or CD8 was inferred by checking scalp TCRbeta sequences against the CD4 and CD8 repertoires from sorted blood. TCRdb took over this immuneACCESS table, retaining in-frame rearrangements with V and J assigned. Such tables are incomplete; in checked studies, under half of the missing clones stem from an unresolved V gene, and the remainder is unexplained. From that table come the V and J calls and clone size; the DNA was used to work out D and trimming. The sample yields approximately 120,000 clones; 61% were counted once. 4.5% to 6% of the sample belongs to the ten largest clones.

The CDR3 measures 12 amino acids from cysteine to phenylalanine. The entry retains the CDR3 DNA only, 36 bases that are in frame from base 1. The junction carries 7 bases between V and J, which are trimmed by 2 bases and 8 bases respectively. The CDR1 and CDR2 encoded by the germline V gene are SNHLY and FYNNEI. What the study reported, not specific to this receptor: Unlike mouse skin, which is dominated by gammadelta T cells, normal human skin has resident alphabeta T cells that are also sequenced, and this complicates analysis of the scalp TCR repertoire. During tofacitinib treatment, many expanded lesional clones remained in scalp and blood, and this persistence may partly explain relapse after treatment is stopped. TCR sequences shared between patients were less clear than in mice, possibly partly because of HLA diversity in the patient population. Tofacitinib significantly decreased scalp clonality and the number of expanded CD8+ clones among the top 100 scalp clones. Compared with normal scalp, lesional scalp had higher clonality and more expanded CD8+ clones, particularly in alopecia totalis/universalis, a pattern that suggests antigenic drive. Because the treated cohort was small and had just a single nonresponder, larger studies are needed to establish links between baseline CD8+ expansion and response.

With regard to this clone: The clone's antigen remains unknown. Base qualities are not at hand, and no much larger clone is one base apart.

This receptor was identified in a human donor with alopecia areata. In this chain, TRBV2 is recombined with TRBJ2-1, with the D gene not clear enough to name. The material was CD4+ T cells sorted from blood, obtained at week 4, from a patient treated with tofacitinib. The CDR3 has the sequence CASSEIGDEQFF. The nucleotide sequence is given as TGTGCCAGCAGTGAAATTGGCGATGAGCAGTTCTTC.